This T cell receptor beta chain was captured in a study of T cell changes during pregnancy in multiple sclerosis. With 7 bases clipped from V and 2 bases from J, the junction kept 7 bases outside the gene matches. In germline, CDR1 is SEHNR, CDR2 FQNEAQ (reference sequence). The CDR3 is 14 residues long. Some clones are missing from TCRdb's copy, which holds only in-frame ones; the method was immunoSEQ multiplex PCR. This sample has about 110,000 clones; about 90% occur once, and the top ten carry 1.6%. The sequence derives from a female donor with multiple sclerosis, enrolled in a pregnancy study. V is TRBV7-9 and J is TRBJ1-1; 7 nucleotides align to TRBD1. Sequencing was performed on peripheral blood, taken before pregnancy. CDR3 amino acids: CASKETGFNTEAFF. CDR3 sequence (DNA): TGTGCCAGCAAAGAGACAGGGTTCAACACTGAAGCTTTCTTT.